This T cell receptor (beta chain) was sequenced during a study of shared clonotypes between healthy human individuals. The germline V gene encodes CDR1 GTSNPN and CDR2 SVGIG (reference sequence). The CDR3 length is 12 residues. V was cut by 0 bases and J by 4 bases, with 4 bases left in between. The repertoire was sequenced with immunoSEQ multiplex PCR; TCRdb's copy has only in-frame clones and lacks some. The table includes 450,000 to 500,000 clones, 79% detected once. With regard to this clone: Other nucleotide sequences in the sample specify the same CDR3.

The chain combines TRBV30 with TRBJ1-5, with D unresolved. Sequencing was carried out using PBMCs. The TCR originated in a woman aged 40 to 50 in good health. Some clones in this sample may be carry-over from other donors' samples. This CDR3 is CAWSVRNQPQHF. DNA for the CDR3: TGTGCCTGGAGTGTGAGAAATCAGCCCCAGCATTTT.